This is a list of T cell receptor beta chains from one sample in a study of CD8 T cells in ankylosing spondylitis. TCRdb redid the calling of the 5' RACE reads with MiXCR, one entry per CDR3 protein. There are some 270,000 distinct CDR3 sequences in the sample; 15% to 20% occur only once, and around a third lies in the top ten. Sequenced input: blood, either unsorted or a sorted T cell fraction (not recorded which). Receptor source: a male donor with ankylosing spondylitis or in good health (not recorded which). CDR3s include the opening cysteine and the closing phenylalanine or tryptophan. The D gene is left open where the match is weak. Part of the rows lack a size; the others show once, few, many or a class for expanded clones.

d_gene	j_gene	len	abundance	v_gene	CDR3nt	CDR3aa
NA	TRBJ2-1	13	NA	TRBV29-1	TGCAGCGTTGGTGTAGTTAGCTACAATGAGCAGTTCTTC	CSVGVVSYNEQFF
TRBD1	TRBJ2-3	15	once	TRBV20-1	TGCAGTGCTAGAGAGTCGGGACAGGGGTCAGATACGCAGTATTTT	CSARESGQGSDTQYF
TRBD2	TRBJ2-7	16	few	TRBV7-9	TGTGCCAGCAGCCAAGGACTAGCGGGAGGAGGCTACGAGCAGTACTTC	CASSQGLAGGGYEQYF
NA	TRBJ1-4	14	few	TRBV9	TGTGCCAGCAGCGTAGCTGGGTGGGCCGAAAAACTGTTTTTT	CASSVAGWAEKLFF
TRBD1	TRBJ2-3	17	NA	TRBV5-1	TGCGCCAGCAGCTTGGCCGCGACAGGGGAGGACACAGATACGCAGTATTTT	CASSLAATGEDTDTQYF
TRBD2	TRBJ2-7	15	NA	TRBV12-3/TRBV12-4	TGTGCCAGCAGTCCCGGACTAGCGGGAGACCTCGAGCAGTACTTC	CASSPGLAGDLEQYF
TRBD2	TRBJ2-1	20	few	TRBV27	TGTGCCAGCAGTTCACCGACCGGGACTAGCGGGAGTATGGGGCCCGGGGAGCAGTTCTTC	CASSSPTGTSGSMGPGEQFF
TRBD2	TRBJ2-5	13	few	TRBV5-1	TGCGCCAGCAGTATGGGACTACAAGAGACCCAGTACTTC	CASSMGLQETQYF
TRBD2	TRBJ2-7	15	many	TRBV10-3	TGTGCCATCAGTAACTCCGGGACTAGCTCCTACGAGCAGTACTTC	CAISNSGTSSYEQYF
TRBD1	TRBJ1-5	15	many	TRBV7-8	TGTGCCAGCAGCTTAGAGGGGGCGGCCAATCAGCCCCAGCATTTT	CASSLEGAANQPQHF
TRBD1	TRBJ1-5	13	few	TRBV4-1	TGCGCCAGCAGCCAAGATCCAGGGGGGCCCCAGCATTTT	CASSQDPGGPQHF
TRBD1	TRBJ2-7	15	many	TRBV29-1	TGCAGCGTTGCTACGTTAGGGACAGGGACTTACGAGCAGTACTTC	CSVATLGTGTYEQYF
NA	TRBJ2-5	15	NA	TRBV5-1	TGCGCCAGCAGCTCCGGTTGGGACTTAGAAGATTCCCAGTACTTC	CASSSGWDLEDSQYF
NA	TRBJ2-3	16	many	TRBV9	TGTGCCAGCAGCGTAGAAGGAGCGGGTAGCACAGATACGCAGTATTTT	CASSVEGAGSTDTQYF
TRBD2	TRBJ2-3	17	few	TRBV4-3	TGCGCCAGCAGCCAAGATAGGAGCGGGAGTGGTGCAGATACGCAGTATTTT	CASSQDRSGSGADTQYF
NA	TRBJ1-1	13	NA	TRBV3-1	TGTGCCAGCAGCCACGTAACGACCGGTGAAGCTTTCTTT	CASSHVTTGEAFF
NA	TRBJ2-7	13	NA	TRBV5-1	TGCGCCAGCAGCAGGGACGACGCCTACGAGCAGTACTTC	CASSRDDAYEQYF
TRBD2	TRBJ2-3	16	few	TRBV4-3	TGCGCCAGCAGCCAAGTTATAGCGGGTAACACAGATACGCAGTATTTT	CASSQVIAGNTDTQYF
NA	TRBJ1-4	14	few	TRBV6-2/TRBV6-3	TGTGCCAGCAGCCTCGGAGGAGAGAATGAAAAACTGTTTTTT	CASSLGGENEKLFF
NA	TRBJ1-2	12	NA	TRBV29-1	TGCAGCGTTGACGGATCTAACTATGGCTACACCTTC	CSVDGSNYGYTF
NA	TRBJ2-7	11	many	TRBV29-1	TGCGCCTTTCGGGACTCCTACGAGCAGTACTTC	CAFRDSYEQYF
NA	TRBJ2-1	14	NA	TRBV7-2	TGTGCCAGCAGCTGGGACGGACCATTCGCTGAGCAGTTCTTC	CASSWDGPFAEQFF
NA	TRBJ2-7	15	many	TRBV4-1	TGCGCCAGCAGCCAAGGGGCCCAGAGCTCCTACGAGCAGTACTTC	CASSQGAQSSYEQYF
TRBD1	TRBJ2-3	16	once	TRBV5-1	TGCGCCAGCAGCCTGAGCCGGGACAGGGTGTCAGATACGCAGTATTTT	CASSLSRDRVSDTQYF
TRBD2	TRBJ2-1	13	few	TRBV29-1	TGCAGCGTTTGGCGGGAGGGCCCTGGGGAGCAGTTCTTC	CSVWREGPGEQFF
NA	TRBJ2-7	15	NA	TRBV11-2	TGTGCCAGCAGCTTAGGAATGGGGGAGGTCTACGAGCAGTACTTC	CASSLGMGEVYEQYF
NA	TRBJ2-2	16	few	TRBV4-3	TGCGCCAGCAGCCAAGAGTGGACAGATTACACCGGGGAGCTGTTTTTT	CASSQEWTDYTGELFF
TRBD2	TRBJ2-5	14	NA	TRBV29-1	TGCAGCGTTGAAGCTGAGGCGGGAGGGGGGACCCAGTACTTC	CSVEAEAGGGTQYF
TRBD1	TRBJ1-5	14	NA	TRBV24-1	TGTGCCACCAGTGAGACAGGGACAGATCAGCCCCAGCATTTT	CATSETGTDQPQHF
TRBD2	TRBJ2-1	19	few	TRBV11-1	TGTGCCAGCAGCTTCGAGGGACTAGCGGGAGTGTCGATCTACAATGAGCAGTTCTTC	CASSFEGLAGVSIYNEQFF
NA	TRBJ2-7	13	many	TRBV6-1	TGTGCCAGCAGTGAGGCGGACGTCTCCGAGCAGTACTTC	CASSEADVSEQYF
NA	TRBJ2-7	9	few	TRBV6-1	TGTGCCGGGGGTACCGAGCAGTACTTC	CAGGTEQYF
TRBD1	TRBJ2-5	15	NA	TRBV29-1	TGCAGCGTGACCGGGACAGTGGGGTACCAAGAGACCCAGTACTTC	CSVTGTVGYQETQYF
NA	TRBJ2-1	13	many	TRBV29-1	TGCAGCGTGGAAAAGTATGAGTCAGGGGAGCAGTTCTTC	CSVEKYESGEQFF
NA	TRBJ2-1	15	NA	TRBV5-1	TGCGCCAGCAGCCAAGCTAGCGTAAACGACAATGAGCAGTTCTTC	CASSQASVNDNEQFF
NA	TRBJ2-5	13	NA	TRBV6-1	TGTGCCAGCAGCCCTCCGGGACAAGAGACCCAGTACTTC	CASSPPGQETQYF
TRBD2	TRBJ2-1	15	NA	TRBV7-2	TGTGCCAGCAGCTTTGCGGGAGTCAGAGGCAATGAGCAGTTCTTC	CASSFAGVRGNEQFF
NA	TRBJ1-1	13	few	TRBV7-9	TGTGCCAGCGGCACGACTATGAACACTGAAGCTTTCTTT	CASGTTMNTEAFF
NA	TRBJ1-5	18	many	TRBV10-2	TGCGCCAGCAGTGAGCAGGGTTCTAATTTCCATAGCAATCAGCCCCAGCATTTT	CASSEQGSNFHSNQPQHF
NA	TRBJ1-1	16	many	TRBV5-1	TGCGCCAGCAGACCGGGACGGACCCTGGGGAACACTGAAGCTTTCTTT	CASRPGRTLGNTEAFF
TRBD1	TRBJ2-5	15	few	TRBV23-1	TGCGCCAGCAGTTCCGGGACAGACCAACAAGAGACCCAGTACTTC	CASSSGTDQQETQYF
NA	TRBJ2-5	13	NA	TRBV28	TGTGCCAGCAGCCTGGACGGTGGAGAGACCCAGTACTTC	CASSLDGGETQYF
NA	TRBJ2-1	15	few	TRBV27	TGTGCCAGCAGTGCAAACCCGGGACCTCACAATGAGCAGTTCTTC	CASSANPGPHNEQFF
NA	TRBJ1-2	13	NA	TRBV29-1	TGCAGCGTTGGGGACGGCACTAACTATGGCTACACCTTC	CSVGDGTNYGYTF
NA	TRBJ2-1	16	NA	TRBV28	TGTGCCAGCAGTTTATGGTCACAGGGTCCCTACAATGAGCAGTTCTTC	CASSLWSQGPYNEQFF
NA	TRBJ2-1	11	few	TRBV12-3/TRBV12-4	TGTGCCAGCAGTTTAGGGTATGAGCAGTTCTTC	CASSLGYEQFF
NA	TRBJ2-2	12	NA	TRBV29-1	TGCAGCGTGGAACAGGGATCCGGGGAGCTGTTTTTT	CSVEQGSGELFF